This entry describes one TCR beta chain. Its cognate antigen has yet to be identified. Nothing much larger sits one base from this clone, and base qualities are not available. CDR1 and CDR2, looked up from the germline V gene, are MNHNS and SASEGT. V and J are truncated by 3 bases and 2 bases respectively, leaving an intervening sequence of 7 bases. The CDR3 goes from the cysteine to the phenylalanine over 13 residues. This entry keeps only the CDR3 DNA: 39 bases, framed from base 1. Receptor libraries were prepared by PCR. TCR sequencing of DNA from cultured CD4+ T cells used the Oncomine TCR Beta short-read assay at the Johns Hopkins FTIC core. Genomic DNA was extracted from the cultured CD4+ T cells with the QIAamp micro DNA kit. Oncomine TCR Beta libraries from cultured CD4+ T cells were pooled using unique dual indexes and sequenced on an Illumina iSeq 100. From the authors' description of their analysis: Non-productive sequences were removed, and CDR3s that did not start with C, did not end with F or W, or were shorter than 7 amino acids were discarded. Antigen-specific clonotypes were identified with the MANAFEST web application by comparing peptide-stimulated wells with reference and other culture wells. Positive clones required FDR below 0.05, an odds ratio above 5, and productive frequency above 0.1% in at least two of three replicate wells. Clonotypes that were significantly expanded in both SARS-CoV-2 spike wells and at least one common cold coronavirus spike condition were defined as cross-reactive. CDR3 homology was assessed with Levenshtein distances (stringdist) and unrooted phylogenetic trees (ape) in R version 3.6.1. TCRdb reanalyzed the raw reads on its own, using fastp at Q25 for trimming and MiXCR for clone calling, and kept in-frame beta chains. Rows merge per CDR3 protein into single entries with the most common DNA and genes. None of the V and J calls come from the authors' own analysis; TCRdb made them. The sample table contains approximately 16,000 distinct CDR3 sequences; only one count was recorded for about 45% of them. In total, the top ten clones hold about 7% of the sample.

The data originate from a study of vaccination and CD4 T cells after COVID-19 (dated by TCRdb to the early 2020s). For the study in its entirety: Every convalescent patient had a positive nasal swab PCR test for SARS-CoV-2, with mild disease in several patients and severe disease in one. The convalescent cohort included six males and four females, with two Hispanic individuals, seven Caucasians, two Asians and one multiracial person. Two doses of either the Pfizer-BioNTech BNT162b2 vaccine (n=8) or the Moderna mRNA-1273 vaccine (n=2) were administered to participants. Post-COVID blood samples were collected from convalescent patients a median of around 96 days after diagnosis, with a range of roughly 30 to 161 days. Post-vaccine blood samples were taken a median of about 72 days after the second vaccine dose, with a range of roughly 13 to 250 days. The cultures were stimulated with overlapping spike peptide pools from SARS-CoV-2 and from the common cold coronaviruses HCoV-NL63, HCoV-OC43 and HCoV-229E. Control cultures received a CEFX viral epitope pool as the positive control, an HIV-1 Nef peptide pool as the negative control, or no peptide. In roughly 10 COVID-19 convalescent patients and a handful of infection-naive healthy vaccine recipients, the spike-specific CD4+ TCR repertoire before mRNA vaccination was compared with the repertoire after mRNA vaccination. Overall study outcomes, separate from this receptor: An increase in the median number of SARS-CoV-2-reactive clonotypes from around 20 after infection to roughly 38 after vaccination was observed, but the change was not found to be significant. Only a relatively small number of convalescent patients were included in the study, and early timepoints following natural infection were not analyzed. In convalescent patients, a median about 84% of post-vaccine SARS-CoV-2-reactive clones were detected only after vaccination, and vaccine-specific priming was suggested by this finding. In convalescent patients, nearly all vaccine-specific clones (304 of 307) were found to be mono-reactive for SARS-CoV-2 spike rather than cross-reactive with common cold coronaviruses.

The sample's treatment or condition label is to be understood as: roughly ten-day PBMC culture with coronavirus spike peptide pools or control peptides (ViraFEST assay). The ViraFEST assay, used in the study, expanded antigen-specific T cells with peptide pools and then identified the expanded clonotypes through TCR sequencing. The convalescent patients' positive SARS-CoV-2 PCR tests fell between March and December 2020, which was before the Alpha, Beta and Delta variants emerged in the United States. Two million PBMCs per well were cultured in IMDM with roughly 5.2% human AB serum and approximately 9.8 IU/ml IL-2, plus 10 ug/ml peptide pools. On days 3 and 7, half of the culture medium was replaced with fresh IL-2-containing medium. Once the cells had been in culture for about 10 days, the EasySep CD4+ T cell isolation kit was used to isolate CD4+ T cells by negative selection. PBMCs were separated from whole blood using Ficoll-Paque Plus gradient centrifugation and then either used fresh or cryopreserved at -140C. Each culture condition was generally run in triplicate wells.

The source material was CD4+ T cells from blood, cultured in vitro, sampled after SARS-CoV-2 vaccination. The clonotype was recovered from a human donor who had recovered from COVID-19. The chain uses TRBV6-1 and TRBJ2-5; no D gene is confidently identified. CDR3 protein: CASSDTYQETQYF. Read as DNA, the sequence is TGTGCCAGCAGTGATACCTATCAAGAGACCCAGTACTTC.